This TCR beta chain was found in a study of control samples from healthy donors and cancer patients. Sequenced by immunoSEQ multiplex PCR; TCRdb stores in-frame clones only, minus some. This table holds about 100,000 clones, just over 90% found once. V shed 3 bases, J shed 8 bases, and the junction held 6 bases outside the gene matches. The germline V gene encodes CDR1 KGHDR and CDR2 SFDVKD. The CDR3 runs to 15 residues. The receptor's source is a woman between 18 and 29 years old in good health. The chain has TRBV24-1 and TRBJ1-4; 9 bases are a match to TRBD1. The sample was blood. The CDR3 region is CATSDPTGGREKLFF. The DNA for the CDR3 is TGTGCCACCAGTGATCCGACAGGGGGACGGGAAAAACTGTTTTTT.